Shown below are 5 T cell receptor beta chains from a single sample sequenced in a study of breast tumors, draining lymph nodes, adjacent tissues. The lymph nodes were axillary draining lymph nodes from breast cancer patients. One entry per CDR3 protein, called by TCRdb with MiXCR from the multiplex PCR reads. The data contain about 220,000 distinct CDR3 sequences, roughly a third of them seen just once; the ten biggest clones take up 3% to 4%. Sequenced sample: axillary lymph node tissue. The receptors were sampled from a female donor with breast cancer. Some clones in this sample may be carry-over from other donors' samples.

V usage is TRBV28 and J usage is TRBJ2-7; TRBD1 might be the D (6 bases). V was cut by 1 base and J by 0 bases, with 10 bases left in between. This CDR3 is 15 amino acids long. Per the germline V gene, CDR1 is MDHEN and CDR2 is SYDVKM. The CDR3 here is CASSLSGHYSYEQYF. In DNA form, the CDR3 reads TGTGCCAGCAGTTTATCGGGACATTACTCCTACGAGCAGTACTTC.

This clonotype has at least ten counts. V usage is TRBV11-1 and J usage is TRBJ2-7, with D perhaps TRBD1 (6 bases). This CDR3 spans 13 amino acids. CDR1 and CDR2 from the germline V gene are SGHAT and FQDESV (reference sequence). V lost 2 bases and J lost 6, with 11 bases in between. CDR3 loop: CASSLSGESEQYF. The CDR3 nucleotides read TGTGCCAGCAGCTTATCAGGGGAGAGCGAGCAGTACTTC.

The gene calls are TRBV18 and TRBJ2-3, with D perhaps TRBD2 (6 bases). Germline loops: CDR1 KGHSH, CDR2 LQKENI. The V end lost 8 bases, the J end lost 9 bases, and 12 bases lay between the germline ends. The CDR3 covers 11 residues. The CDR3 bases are TGTGCCAGCGCCAGAGCGGGCACGCAGTATTTT. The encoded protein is CASARAGTQYF.

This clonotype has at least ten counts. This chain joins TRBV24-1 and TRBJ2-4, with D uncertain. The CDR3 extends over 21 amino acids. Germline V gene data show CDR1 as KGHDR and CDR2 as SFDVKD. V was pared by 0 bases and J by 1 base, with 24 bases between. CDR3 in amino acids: CATSDLHFCLVGPEAKNIQYF. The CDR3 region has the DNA TGTGCCACCAGTGATTTGCATTTTTGCTTAGTTGGTCCAGAGGCCAAAAACATTCAGTACTTC.

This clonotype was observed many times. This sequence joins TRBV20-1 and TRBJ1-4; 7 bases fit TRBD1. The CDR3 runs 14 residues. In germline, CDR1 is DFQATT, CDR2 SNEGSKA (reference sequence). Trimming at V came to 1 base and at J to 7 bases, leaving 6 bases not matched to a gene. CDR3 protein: CSARAGQVGEKLFF. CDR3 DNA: TGCAGTGCTAGAGCCGGACAGGTTGGTGAAAAACTGTTTTTT.